A single sample is the source of the 4 T cell receptor beta chains below, sequenced in a study of OX40 agonist ivuxolimab in advanced cancers. Method: immunoSEQ multiplex PCR; TCRdb's copy keeps in-frame clones and lacks some. Here the sample spans 60,000 to 85,000 clones, roughly nine tenths being singletons. Material: CD4+ or CD8+ T cells sorted from blood, obtained in a trial of the OX40 agonist ivuxolimab. These receptors came from an adult with an advanced solid tumor such as melanoma, head and neck, liver or kidney cancer.

J is TRBJ2-1 and V is TRBV10-3, with D unclear. From germline, CDR1 is ENHRY and CDR2 SYGVKD. V was shortened by 5 bases and J by 0 bases, with 17 bases between the two germline ends. CDR3 length equals 17 residues. Here the CDR3 DNA reads TGTGCCATCAGTCCCGACCGTGGCGGTAGCTCCTACAATGAGCAGTTCTTC. As protein: CAISPDRGGSSYNEQFF.

This clone came up once. The gene calls are TRBV28 and TRBJ1-1; 11 bases map to TRBD1. V shed 6 bases and J 4 bases; nucleotides not matched to a gene: 4. Germline V CDR1 and CDR2: MDHEN, SYDVKM. The CDR3 runs 14 residues. The CDR3, as DNA: TGTGCCAGCAGCCCTGGGACAGGGGGCACTGAAGCTTTCTTT. Translation: CASSPGTGGTEAFF.

The V call is TRBV7-9, the J call TRBJ1-4; 7 bases match TRBD1. J was trimmed by 2 bases and V by 1 base; bases with no gene match: 1. CDR1 SEHNR and CDR2 FQNEAQ come from the germline V gene (reference sequence). The CDR3 is made up of 15 amino acids. Here the CDR3 DNA reads TGTGCCAGCAGCTTAGGGGACAGTACTAATGAAAAACTGTTTTTT. Translating gives CASSLGDSTNEKLFF.

The chain carries TRBV6-5 and TRBJ2-5, with 8 bases matching TRBD2. V gave up 10 bases and J gave up 5 bases; unmatched junction bases: 15. The CDR3 totals 15 residues. Germline assignment: CDR1 MNHEY and CDR2 SVGAGI. As DNA, the CDR3 is TGTGCCATCAGCCAATCCGGGGGGGCCAGGGAGACCCAGTACTTC. Translated: CAISQSGGARETQYF.